This TCR beta chain was captured by sequencing in a study of blood T cells in healthy people across ages. A second PCR, run for about 6 to 12 cycles, used a sample-barcoded 5' primer plus a J-beta primer mix. In TCRdb, the 5' RACE reads were re-called with MiXCR into one record per CDR3 protein. The sample contains around 1,000,000 distinct CDR3 sequences, roughly 24% of which appear only once. Germline lookup yields CDR1 SGHVS and CDR2 FNYEAQ. This CDR3 contains 20 residues. Trimming removed 2 bases from V and 1 base from J; junction bases left unmatched: 13. These same data were also listed under a study on T cells of mothers and their children.

Sequenced input: blood. This chain connects TRBV7-6 to TRBJ2-1; 11 bases line up with TRBD2. The TCR comes from a girl aged 2 to 10 in good health. CDR3 in DNA: TGTGCCAGCAGCTTATCGAGTTGGGCTAGCGGGGGGTATTCCTACAATGAGCAGTTCTTC. This sequence encodes CASSLSSWASGGYSYNEQFF.